The rows below give T cell receptor beta chains drawn from one sample of a study of blood T cell repertoires in COVID-19. Assay: immunoSEQ multiplex PCR; the TCRdb copy retains only in-frame clones and omits some. The sample consists of 35,000 to 40,000 clones, roughly 90% of them appearing once. The sample consisted of peripheral blood. These receptors were taken from a man between 65 and 85 years old with acute or convalescent COVID-19. CDR3s include the opening cysteine and the closing phenylalanine or tryptophan. The D gene is left open where the match is weak. The size of a clone is reported for some rows only, either as once, few or many, or as a class for expanded clones.

J | size | V | D | length | DNA | CDR3
TRBJ2-1 | NA | TRBV6-5 | TRBD1 | 14 | TGTGCCAGCTTCGTAGACAGGGGGCTCGATGAGCAGTTCTTC | CASFVDRGLDEQFF
TRBJ2-7 | NA | TRBV20-1 | NA | 17 | TGCAGTACTAGTGAGACAGGGTCTAGCGGGCAACCCTACGAGCAGTACTTC | CSTSETGSSGQPYEQYF
TRBJ2-7 | NA | TRBV24-1 | NA | 12 | TGTGCCACCAGTGATTCTACCTACGAGCAGTACTTC | CATSDSTYEQYF
TRBJ1-5 | NA | TRBV30 | NA | 16 | TGTACACCGGGGGGTTCGGTTGACAGCCGGGGACAGCCCCAGCATTTT | CTPGGSVDSRGQPQHF
TRBJ2-5 | NA | TRBV6-6 | NA | 15 | TGTGCCAGCGTTCCCGCGGTCGGATTCCAAGAGACCCAGTACTTC | CASVPAVGFQETQYF
TRBJ2-2 | NA | TRBV7-8 | TRBD2 | 18 | TGTGCCAGCAGCTTGGTTTCCGGACTAGCGGGTTACACCGGGGAGCTGTTTTTT | CASSLVSGLAGYTGELFF
TRBJ1-6 | NA | TRBV19 | TRBD1 | 14 | TGTGCCACCCAAACGACAGGGAACGATTCACCCCTCCACTTT | CATQTTGNDSPLHF
TRBJ1-5 | NA | TRBV19 | TRBD1 | 15 | TGTGCCAGTAGTAGCGGGACAGGGGGCAATCAGCCCCAGCATTTT | CASSSGTGGNQPQHF
TRBJ2-3 | NA | TRBV6-5 | TRBD1 | 16 | TGTGCCAGCAGTTATGAGGGACAGGGGGCATCGGATACGCAGTATTTT | CASSYEGQGASDTQYF
TRBJ2-3 | NA | TRBV5-6 | NA | 12 | TGTGCCAGCAGCTTGGTATCCGATACGCAGTATTTT | CASSLVSDTQYF
TRBJ1-1 | NA | TRBV5-1 | TRBD1 | 14 | TGCGCCAGCAGCTTGGCGGGGACAGGGGCTGAAGCTTTCTTT | CASSLAGTGAEAFF
TRBJ2-7 | NA | TRBV5-5 | TRBD1 | 12 | TGTGCCAGCAGCTATGACAGGGACGAGCAGTACTTC | CASSYDRDEQYF
TRBJ1-5 | NA | TRBV18 | TRBD1 | 15 | TGTGCCAGCTCACCAAACAGGGGTAGCAATCAGCCCCAGCATTTT | CASSPNRGSNQPQHF
TRBJ2-1 | NA | TRBV7-9 | TRBD2 | 13 | TGTGCCAGCTTTGGACTAGCGGGAGATGAGCAGTTCTTC | CASFGLAGDEQFF
TRBJ1-2 | NA | TRBV6-5 | NA | 14 | TGTGCCAGCAGGGGGCATACAGGCCTCGGTGGCTACACCTTC | CASRGHTGLGGYTF
TRBJ2-7 | NA | TRBV5-1 | TRBD1 | 15 | TGCGCCAGCAGCTTGGCGGGACAGGGTTTACACGAGCAGTACTTC | CASSLAGQGLHEQYF
TRBJ2-7 | NA | TRBV15 | TRBD1 | 14 | TGTGCCACCAGCCCTAGGACAGGGGAAAACGAGCAGTACTTC | CATSPRTGENEQYF
TRBJ1-1 | NA | TRBV7-9 | NA | 13 | TGTGCCAGCAGCCTACGACAGTTCGCTGAAGCTTTCTTT | CASSLRQFAEAFF
TRBJ2-3 | NA | TRBV19 | NA | 17 | TGTGCCAGTAGTATGTACCCGGAGAACTGGGTAACAGATACGCAGTATTTT | CASSMYPENWVTDTQYF
TRBJ1-1 | NA | TRBV5-1 | TRBD1 | 14 | TGCGCCAGCAGCTCGACAGGGGGCCAAACTGAAGCTTTCTTT | CASSSTGGQTEAFF
TRBJ1-6 | NA | TRBV16 | TRBD1 | 15 | TGTGCCAGCAGCCAAGGGGGACAGGGTAATTCACCCCTCCACTTT | CASSQGGQGNSPLHF
TRBJ2-3 | NA | TRBV10-3 | NA | 16 | TGTGCCATCCGAGGTCATCCGGGAGAAATCACAGATACGCAGTATTTT | CAIRGHPGEITDTQYF
TRBJ2-7 | NA | TRBV19 | NA | 13 | TGTGCCAGTAGTACCCTCAGAGGCTACGAGCAGTACTTC | CASSTLRGYEQYF
TRBJ2-7 | NA | TRBV5-1 | TRBD2 | 15 | TGCGCCAGCAGCCCGTGGACTAGCGGGACTTACGAGCAGTACTTC | CASSPWTSGTYEQYF
TRBJ1-5 | NA | TRBV28 | NA | 14 | TGTGCCAGCAGTTTACCCCCGCGCCATCAGCCCCAGCATTTT | CASSLPPRHQPQHF
TRBJ2-3 | NA | TRBV7-8 | TRBD2 | 16 | TGTGCCAGCAGTCCGAAGCGGGGCGCTAGCACAGATACGCAGTATTTT | CASSPKRGASTDTQYF
TRBJ1-5 | NA | TRBV2 | NA | 18 | TGTGCCAGCAGTGAAGCGCTTCGAGGAGGGATGAAGGATCAGCCCCAGCATTTT | CASSEALRGGMKDQPQHF
TRBJ2-2 | NA | TRBV2 | TRBD2 | 16 | TGTGCCAGCAGTTCCTCCGCGGGGGCGAACACCGGGGAGCTGTTTTTT | CASSSSAGANTGELFF
TRBJ2-2 | few | TRBV24-1 | TRBD1 | 16 | TGTGCCACCAGTGATCCCACCAGAACAGGGGCCGGGGAGCTGTTTTTT | CATSDPTRTGAGELFF
TRBJ1-4 | NA | TRBV7-9 | TRBD1 | 17 | TGTGCCAGCAGCTTAAACAGGGGAGCTGCAACTAATGAAAAACTGTTTTTT | CASSLNRGAATNEKLFF
TRBJ2-2 | NA | TRBV7-9 | NA | 15 | TGTGCCAGCAGCTCCCCGGAGAGGAACACCGGGGAGCTGTTTTTT | CASSSPERNTGELFF
TRBJ2-7 | few | TRBV5-4 | TRBD1 | 13 | TGTGCCAGCAGCATCGGACAGGTCGCAAACTTTAACTTC | CASSIGQVANFNF
TRBJ2-7 | NA | TRBV4-2 | TRBD2 | 15 | TGTGCCAGCAGCCAAGGACTAGCGGGAGAATTTGAGCAGTACTTC | CASSQGLAGEFEQYF
TRBJ2-5 | NA | TRBV11-2 | NA | 15 | TGTGCCAGCAGCTTAGATCGCAGGGGACAAGAGACCCAGTACTTC | CASSLDRRGQETQYF
TRBJ2-2 | NA | TRBV19 | NA | 13 | TGTGCCAGTAGTGGGCAAACGGTCGGGGAGCTGTTTTTT | CASSGQTVGELFF
TRBJ2-3 | NA | TRBV4-2 | TRBD2 | 15 | TGTGCCAGCAGCACGACTAGCGGGAGACTAGATACGCAGTATTTT | CASSTTSGRLDTQYF
TRBJ2-7 | NA | TRBV7-2 | NA | 12 | TGTGCCAGCAGCTCCTTAACCTACGAGCAGTACTTC | CASSSLTYEQYF